This TCR beta chain was sequenced for a study of cytomegalovirus exposure and HLA in healthy donors. General study results and limits: 150 to 200 TCR beta chains were listed as cytomegalovirus-associated. Subsequent analysis showed first-cohort TCR clusters tending to co-occur in roughly 130 validation repertoires. Specific recognition of CMV antigens was confirmed in vitro for three chains (all CMV-associated).

Libraries were prepared by immunoSEQ multiplex PCR; TCRdb keeps only in-frame clonotypes and omits some of them. The sample includes 100,000 to 150,000 clones, 80% to 90% of them seen just once. CDR1 is SGHTA, CDR2 FQGNSA, per germline. V was trimmed by 5 bases and J by 6 bases, leaving 11 bases between them. This CDR3 contains 13 residues. In this sample, this clone turned up once. The antigen is undetermined. This sequence was found in a woman aged 18-35 years in good health and CMV-seronegative. This chain joins TRBV7-2 and TRBJ1-5, with D unclear. What was sequenced was PBMCs. CDR3 sequence reads: CASSPTAAQPQHF. The CDR3 nucleotides read TGTGCCAGCAGCCCGACGGCGGCTCAGCCCCAGCATTTT.